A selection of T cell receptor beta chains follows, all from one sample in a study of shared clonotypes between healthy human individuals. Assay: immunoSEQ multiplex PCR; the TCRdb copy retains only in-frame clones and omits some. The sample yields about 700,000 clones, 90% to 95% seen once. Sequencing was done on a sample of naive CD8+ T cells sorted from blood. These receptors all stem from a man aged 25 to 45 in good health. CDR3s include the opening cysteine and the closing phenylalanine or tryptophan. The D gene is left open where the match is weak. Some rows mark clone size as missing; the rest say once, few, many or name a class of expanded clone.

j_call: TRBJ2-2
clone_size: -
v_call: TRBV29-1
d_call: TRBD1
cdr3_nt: TGCAGCGTTGAAGAGACAGGGGGGAGAGGCGGGGAGCTGTTTTTT
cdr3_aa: CSVEETGGRGGELFF

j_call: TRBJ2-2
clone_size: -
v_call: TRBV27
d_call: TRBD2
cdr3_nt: TGTGCCAGCAGCCGAGGACTAGCGGGAAGCGGTTACACCGGGGAGCTGTTTTTT
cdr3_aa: CASSRGLAGSGYTGELFF

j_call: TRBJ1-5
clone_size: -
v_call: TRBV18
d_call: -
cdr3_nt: TGTGCCAGCTCCGAAAGTTGGGACGCCAATCAGCCCCAGCATTTT
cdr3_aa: CASSESWDANQPQHF

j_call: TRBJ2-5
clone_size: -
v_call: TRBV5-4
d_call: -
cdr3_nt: TGTGCCAGCAGCTCCGGACTTATCGCTGGCGAAAAAGAGACCCAGTACTTC
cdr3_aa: CASSSGLIAGEKETQYF

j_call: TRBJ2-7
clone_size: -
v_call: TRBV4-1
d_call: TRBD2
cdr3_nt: TGCGCCAGCAGCCAGACTAGGACTAGCGGGACGGTCGAGCAGTACTTC
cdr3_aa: CASSQTRTSGTVEQYF

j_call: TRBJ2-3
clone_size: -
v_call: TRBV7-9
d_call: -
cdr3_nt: TGTGCCAGCAGCTTAGAGGGCACAGATACGCAGTATTTT
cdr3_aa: CASSLEGTDTQYF

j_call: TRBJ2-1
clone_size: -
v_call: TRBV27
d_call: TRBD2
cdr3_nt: TGTGCCAGCAGTTCGAGACTAGCGGGAGATGAGCAGTTCTTC
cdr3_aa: CASSSRLAGDEQFF

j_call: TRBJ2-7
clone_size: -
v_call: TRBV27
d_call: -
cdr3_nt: TGTGCCAGCAGTTTCGGCAACATGGGGGAGCAGTACTTC
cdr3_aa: CASSFGNMGEQYF

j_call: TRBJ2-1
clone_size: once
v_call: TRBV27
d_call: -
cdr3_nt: TGTGCCAGCAGTTTGGGGGCAGGGCTAAGGGGGCAGTTCTTC
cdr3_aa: CASSLGAGLRGQFF

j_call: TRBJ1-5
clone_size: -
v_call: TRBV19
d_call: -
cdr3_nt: TGTGCCAGTAGGATCGTGGGGGTATCGAGCAATCAGCCCCAGCATTTT
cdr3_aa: CASRIVGVSSNQPQHF

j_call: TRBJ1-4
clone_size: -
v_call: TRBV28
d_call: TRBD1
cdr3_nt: TGTGCCAGCAGGGACAGGGCGACGAGAGAAAAACTGTTTTTT
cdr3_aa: CASRDRATREKLFF

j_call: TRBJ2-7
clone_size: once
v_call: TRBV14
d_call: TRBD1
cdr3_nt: TGTGCCAGCAGCCAGACCGCCGAGACAGGGGACGAGCAGTACTTC
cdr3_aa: CASSQTAETGDEQYF

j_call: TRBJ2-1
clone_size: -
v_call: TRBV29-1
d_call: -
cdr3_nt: TGCAGCGTTGTCGTAGCGGTGTACAATGAGCAGTTCTTC
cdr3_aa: CSVVVAVYNEQFF

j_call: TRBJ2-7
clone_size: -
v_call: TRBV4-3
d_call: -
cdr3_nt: TGCGCCAGCAGCCCCAGCCGGAGGGGGATACCTAACGAGCAGTACTTC
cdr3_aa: CASSPSRRGIPNEQYF

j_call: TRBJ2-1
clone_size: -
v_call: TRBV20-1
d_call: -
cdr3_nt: TGCAGTGCCTGGCGCGGCAATGAGCAGTTCTTC
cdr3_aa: CSAWRGNEQFF

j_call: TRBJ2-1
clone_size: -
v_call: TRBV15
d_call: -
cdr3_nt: TGTGCCACCAGCAGAGAACTAGACCTAAATGAGCAGTTCTTC
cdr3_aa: CATSRELDLNEQFF

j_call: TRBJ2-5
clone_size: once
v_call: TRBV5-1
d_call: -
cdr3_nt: TGCGCCAGCAGCTTGGGCTGGACGATGGAAGAGACCCAGTACTTC
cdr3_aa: CASSLGWTMEETQYF

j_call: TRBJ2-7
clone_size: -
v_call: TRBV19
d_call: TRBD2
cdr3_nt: TGTGCCAGTAGTATAGGTCTAGCGGGTCTATACGAGCAGTACTTC
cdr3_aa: CASSIGLAGLYEQYF

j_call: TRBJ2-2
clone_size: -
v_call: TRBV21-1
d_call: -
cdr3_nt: -
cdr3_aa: CASSIKVGHGAGVDTGELFF

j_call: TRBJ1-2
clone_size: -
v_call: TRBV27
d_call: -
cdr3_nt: TGTGCCAGCAGTTTATCCCCCGAAACCTATGGCTACACCTTC
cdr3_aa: CASSLSPETYGYTF

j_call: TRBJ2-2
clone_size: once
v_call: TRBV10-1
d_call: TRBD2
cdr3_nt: TGCGCCAGCCTTTCGACTAGCGGGAGTGGTATTTCCGGGGAGCTGTTTTTT
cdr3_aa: CASLSTSGSGISGELFF

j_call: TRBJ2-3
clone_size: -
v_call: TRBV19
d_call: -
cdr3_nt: TGTGCCAGTAGGGATACAGACATGATAAGCACAGATACGCAGTATTTT
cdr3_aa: CASRDTDMISTDTQYF

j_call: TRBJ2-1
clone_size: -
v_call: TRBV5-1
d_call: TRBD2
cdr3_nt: TGCGCCAGCAGCGTAACCGGGACTAGCGGCTACAATGAGCAGTTCTTC
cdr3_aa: CASSVTGTSGYNEQFF

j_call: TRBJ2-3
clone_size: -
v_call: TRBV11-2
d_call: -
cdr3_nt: TGTGCCAGCAGCTTAGGAGCCACCTCCACAGATACGCAGTATTTT
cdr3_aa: CASSLGATSTDTQYF

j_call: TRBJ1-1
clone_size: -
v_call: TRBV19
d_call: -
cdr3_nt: TGTGCCAGTAGTAGAGGGGACACTGAAGCTTTCTTT
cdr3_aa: CASSRGDTEAFF

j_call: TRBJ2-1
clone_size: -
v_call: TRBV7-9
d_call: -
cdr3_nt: TGTGCCAGCAGCTTAGTCGGGGCCTACCTTTACGATGAGCAGTTCTTC
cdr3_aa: CASSLVGAYLYDEQFF

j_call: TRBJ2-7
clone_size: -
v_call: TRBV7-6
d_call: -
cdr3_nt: TGTGCCAGCAGCTTAAATTCGGGATGGACCTACGAGCAGTACTTC
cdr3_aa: CASSLNSGWTYEQYF

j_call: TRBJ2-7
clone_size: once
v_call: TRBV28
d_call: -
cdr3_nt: TGTGCCAGCAGGGGGGGCGTGGGGCCCTCCTACGAGCAGTACTTC
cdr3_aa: CASRGGVGPSYEQYF

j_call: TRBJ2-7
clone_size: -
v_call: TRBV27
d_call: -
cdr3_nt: TGTGCCAGCAGTTTATCGGTCGGGGGCGGTTTCTCCTACGAGCAGTACTTC
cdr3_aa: CASSLSVGGGFSYEQYF

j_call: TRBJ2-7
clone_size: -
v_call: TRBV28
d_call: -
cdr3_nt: TGTGCCAGCAACCGAGCGATCCGGGACTGGGACTACGAGCAGTACTTC
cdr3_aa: CASNRAIRDWDYEQYF

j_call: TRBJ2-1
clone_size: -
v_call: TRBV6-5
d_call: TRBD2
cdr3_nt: TGTGCCAGCAGTCTCGCCAGCGGGGGCTTCGATGAGCAGTTCTTC
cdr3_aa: CASSLASGGFDEQFF

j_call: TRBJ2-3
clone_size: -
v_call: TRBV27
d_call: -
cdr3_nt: TGTGCCAGCAGTTGGAGGGAGGTTAGCACAGATACGCAGTATTTT
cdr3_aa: CASSWREVSTDTQYF

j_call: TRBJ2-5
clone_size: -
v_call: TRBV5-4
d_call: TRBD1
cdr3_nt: TGTGCCAGCAGCGATCCGGGACAGGGAAACCAAGAGACCCAGTACTTC
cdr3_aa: CASSDPGQGNQETQYF

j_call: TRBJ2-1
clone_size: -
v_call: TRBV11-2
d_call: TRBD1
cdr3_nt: TGTGCCAGCAGCTTGCTTGGACAGGGTTACAATGAGCAGTTCTTC
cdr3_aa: CASSLLGQGYNEQFF

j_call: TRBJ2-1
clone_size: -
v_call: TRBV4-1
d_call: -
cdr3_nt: TGCGCCAGCAGCCAAGAAGCCGGTCTCGGGGGTCACAATGAGCAGTTCTTC
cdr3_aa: CASSQEAGLGGHNEQFF

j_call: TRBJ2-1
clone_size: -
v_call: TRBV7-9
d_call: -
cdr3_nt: TGTGCCAGCAGCGCTAGTCCGTCCAATGAGCAGTTCTTC
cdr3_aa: CASSASPSNEQFF

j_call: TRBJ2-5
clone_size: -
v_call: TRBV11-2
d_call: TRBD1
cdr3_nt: TGTGCCAGCAGCTTCGCAGGGGACAGCCGCCAAGAGACCCAGTACTTC
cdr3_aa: CASSFAGDSRQETQYF

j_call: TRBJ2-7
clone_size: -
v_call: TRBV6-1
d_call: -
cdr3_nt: TGTGCCAGCAGTGGGGTCTACGAGCAGTACTTC
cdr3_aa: CASSGVYEQYF

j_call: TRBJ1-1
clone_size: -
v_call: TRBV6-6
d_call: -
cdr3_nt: TGTGCCAGCAGTTACTCATTTGGGGGGGCGGCTTTCTTT
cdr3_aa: CASSYSFGGAAFF

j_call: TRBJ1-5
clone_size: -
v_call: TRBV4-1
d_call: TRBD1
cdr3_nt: TGCGCCAGCAGCCACCGACAGGGGGGTAATCAGCCCCAGCATTTT
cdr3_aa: CASSHRQGGNQPQHF

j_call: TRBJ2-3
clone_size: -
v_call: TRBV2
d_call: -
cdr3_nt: TGTGCCATCCTCCACGCAGATACGCAGTATTTT
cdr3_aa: CAILHADTQYF